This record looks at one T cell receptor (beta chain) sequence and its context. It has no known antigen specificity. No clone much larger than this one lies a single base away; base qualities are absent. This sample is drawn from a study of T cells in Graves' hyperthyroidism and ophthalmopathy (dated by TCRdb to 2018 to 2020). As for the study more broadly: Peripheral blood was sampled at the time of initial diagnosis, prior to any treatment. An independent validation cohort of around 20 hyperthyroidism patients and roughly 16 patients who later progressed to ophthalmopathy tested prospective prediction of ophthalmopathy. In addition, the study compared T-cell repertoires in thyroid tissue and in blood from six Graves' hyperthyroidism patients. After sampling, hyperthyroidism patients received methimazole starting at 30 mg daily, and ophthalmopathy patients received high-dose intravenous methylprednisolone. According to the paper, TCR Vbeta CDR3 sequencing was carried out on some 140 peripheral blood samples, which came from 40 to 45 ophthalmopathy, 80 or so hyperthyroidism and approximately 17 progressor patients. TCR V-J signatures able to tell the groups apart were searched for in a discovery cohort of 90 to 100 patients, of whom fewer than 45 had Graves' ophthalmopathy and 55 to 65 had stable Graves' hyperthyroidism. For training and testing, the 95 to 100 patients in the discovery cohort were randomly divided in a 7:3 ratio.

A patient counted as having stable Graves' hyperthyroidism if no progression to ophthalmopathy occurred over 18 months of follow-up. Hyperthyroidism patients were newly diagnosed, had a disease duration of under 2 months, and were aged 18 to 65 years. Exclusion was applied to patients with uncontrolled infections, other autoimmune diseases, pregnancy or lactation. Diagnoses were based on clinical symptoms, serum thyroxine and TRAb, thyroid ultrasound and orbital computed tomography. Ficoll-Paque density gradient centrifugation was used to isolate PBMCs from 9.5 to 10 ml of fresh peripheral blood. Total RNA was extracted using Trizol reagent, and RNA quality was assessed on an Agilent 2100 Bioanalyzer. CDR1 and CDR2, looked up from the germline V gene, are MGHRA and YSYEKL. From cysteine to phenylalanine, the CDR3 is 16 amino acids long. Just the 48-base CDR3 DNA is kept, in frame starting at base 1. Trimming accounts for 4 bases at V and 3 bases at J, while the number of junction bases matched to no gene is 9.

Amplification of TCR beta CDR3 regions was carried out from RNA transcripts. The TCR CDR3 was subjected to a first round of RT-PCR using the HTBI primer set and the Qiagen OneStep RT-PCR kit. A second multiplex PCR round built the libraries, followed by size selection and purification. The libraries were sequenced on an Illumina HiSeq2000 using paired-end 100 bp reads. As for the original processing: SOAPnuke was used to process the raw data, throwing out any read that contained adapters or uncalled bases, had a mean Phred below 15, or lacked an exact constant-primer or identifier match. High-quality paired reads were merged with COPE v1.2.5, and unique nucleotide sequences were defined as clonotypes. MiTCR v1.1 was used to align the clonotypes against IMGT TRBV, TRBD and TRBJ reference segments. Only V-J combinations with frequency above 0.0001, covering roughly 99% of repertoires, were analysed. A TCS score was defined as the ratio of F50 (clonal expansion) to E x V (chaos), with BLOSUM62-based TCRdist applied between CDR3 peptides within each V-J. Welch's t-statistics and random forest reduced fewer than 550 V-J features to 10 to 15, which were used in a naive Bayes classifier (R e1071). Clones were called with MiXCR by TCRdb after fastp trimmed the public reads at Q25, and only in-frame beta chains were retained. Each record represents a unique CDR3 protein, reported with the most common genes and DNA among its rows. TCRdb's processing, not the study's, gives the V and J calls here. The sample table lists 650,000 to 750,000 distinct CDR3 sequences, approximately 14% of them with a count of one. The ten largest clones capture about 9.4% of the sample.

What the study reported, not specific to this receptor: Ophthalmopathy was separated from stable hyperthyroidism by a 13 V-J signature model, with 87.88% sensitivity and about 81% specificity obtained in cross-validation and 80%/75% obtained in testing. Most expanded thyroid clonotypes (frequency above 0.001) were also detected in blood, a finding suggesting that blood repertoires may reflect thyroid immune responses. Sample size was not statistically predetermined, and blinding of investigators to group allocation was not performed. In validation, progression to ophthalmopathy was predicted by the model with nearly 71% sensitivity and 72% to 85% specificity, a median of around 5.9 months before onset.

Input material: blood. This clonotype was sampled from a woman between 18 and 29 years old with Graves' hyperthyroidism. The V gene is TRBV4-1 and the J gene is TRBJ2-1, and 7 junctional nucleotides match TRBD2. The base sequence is TGCGCCAGCAGCCTATCCCTAGCGGTTAGCTACAATGAGCAGTTCTTC. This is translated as CASSLSLAVSYNEQFF.